This is a list of T cell receptor beta chains from one sample in a study of beta chain features in type 1 diabetes. Some clones are missing from TCRdb's copy, which holds only in-frame ones; the method was immunoSEQ multiplex PCR. The sample holds hundreds of thousands of clones, 15% to 20% seen once. Sequenced material: naive CD4+ T cells from blood. All receptors derive from a woman aged 18-35 years in good health. The CDR3 runs from the conserved cysteine through the conserved F or W. Each record gives: J gene, clone size, CDR3 length, V gene, D gene, CDR3 protein, CDR3 DNA. A D gene is named only where the DNA matches it firmly. Clone size is stated in some rows and not others, as once, few, many or a class when expanded.

TRBJ2-7	few	16	TRBV28	TRBD2	CASSPGTSGRPYEQYF	TGTGCCAGCAGTCCAGGGACTAGCGGGAGGCCATACGAGCAGTACTTC
TRBJ1-1	few	15	TRBV11-2	.	CASSLVSGMNTEAFF	TGTGCCAGCAGCTTAGTATCAGGGATGAACACTGAAGCTTTCTTT
TRBJ2-7	.	13	TRBV27	.	CASSLGTAGEQYF	TGTGCCAGCAGTCTCGGGACCGCAGGCGAGCAGTACTTC
TRBJ1-1	.	11	TRBV20-1	.	CRTQGGTEAFF	TGCAGGACACAGGGTGGGACTGAAGCTTTCTTT
TRBJ2-7	once	14	TRBV7-2	TRBD1	CASSRTGRSYEQYF	TGTGCCAGCAGCAGGACAGGACGATCCTACGAGCAATACTTC
TRBJ1-4	few	14	TRBV2	.	CASSVGDLSEKLFF	TGTGCCAGCAGTGTTGGGGATCTCAGTGAAAAACTGTTTTTT
TRBJ2-7	few	17	TRBV27	TRBD1	CASSSSRQITGVHEQYF	TGTGCCAGCAGTTCCTCCCGACAGATCACAGGGGTCCACGAGCAGTACTTC
TRBJ1-4	.	16	TRBV28	.	CASSPSGTAGGEKLFF	TGTGCCAGCAGTCCCTCAGGGACGGCTGGGGGTGAAAAACTGTTTTTT
TRBJ2-1	.	16	TRBV5-1	TRBD2	CASSLALAGSYNEQFF	TGCGCCAGCAGCTTGGCACTAGCGGGGTCCTACAATGAGCAGTTCTTC
TRBJ2-1	once	16	TRBV9	TRBD2	CASSVVGSGGYNEQFF	TGTGCCAGCAGCGTAGTTGGGAGCGGGGGCTACAATGAGCAGTTCTTC
TRBJ2-1	.	18	TRBV7-2	.	CASSLKHGWGGAHNEQFF	TGTGCCAGCAGCTTAAAGCACGGATGGGGTGGGGCTCACAATGAGCAGTTCTTC
TRBJ2-2	few	15	TRBV14	TRBD2	CASSPLAGNTGELFF	TGTGCCAGCAGCCCGTTAGCGGGAAACACCGGGGAGCTGTTTTTT
TRBJ1-5	few	13	TRBV7-2	.	CASSVRRNQPQHF	TGTGCCAGCAGCGTCAGGAGGAATCAGCCCCAGCATTTT
TRBJ2-6	.	16	TRBV19	TRBD1	CASSMPDRAGANVLTF	TGTGCCAGTAGTATGCCAGACAGGGCTGGGGCCAACGTCCTGACTTTC
TRBJ2-1	.	14	TRBV18	.	CASQGRFELNEQFF	TGTGCCAGCCAAGGGCGGTTTGAGTTGAATGAGCAGTTCTTC